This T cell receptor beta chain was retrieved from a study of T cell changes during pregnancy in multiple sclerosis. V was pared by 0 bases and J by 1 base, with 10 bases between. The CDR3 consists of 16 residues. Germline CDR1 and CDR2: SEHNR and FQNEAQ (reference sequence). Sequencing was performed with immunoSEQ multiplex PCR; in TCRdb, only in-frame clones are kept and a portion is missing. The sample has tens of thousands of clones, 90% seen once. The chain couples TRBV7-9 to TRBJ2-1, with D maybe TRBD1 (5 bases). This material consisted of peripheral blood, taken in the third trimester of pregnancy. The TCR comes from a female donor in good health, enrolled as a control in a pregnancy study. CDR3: CASSLAGQGSYNEQFF. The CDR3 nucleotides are TGTGCCAGCAGCTTAGCGGGGCAGGGATCCTACAATGAGCAGTTCTTC.